Presented here are 16 T cell receptor beta chains from one specimen sequenced in a study of tumor-infiltrating lymphocytes in oesophageal squamous cell carcinoma. MiXCR, run by TCRdb on the PCR reads, gives a single entry per CDR3 protein. The table shows fewer than 25,000 distinct CDR3 sequences, with roughly 32% occurring only once. Sequencing was done on a sample of esophageal tumor tissue. These receptors were collected from a female donor with esophageal squamous cell carcinoma.

Many counts were recorded for this clonotype. CDR3 DNA: TGTGCCGGCGGAACAGGGTGCACTGAAGCTTTCTTT. It codes for CAGGTGCTEAFF. The chain recombines TRBV25-1 with TRBJ1-1; TRBD1 is a possible D gene (6 bases). The germline V gene encodes CDR1 MGHDK and CDR2 SYGVNS. This CDR3 has 12 residues. V lost 11 bases, J lost 4 bases, and 14 bases lay in between.

The V gene is TRBV7-2, the J gene TRBJ1-1, with D perhaps matching TRBD2 (6 bases). The last part of the DNA fits TRBJ2-7 better; the J call may be wrong. Germline V gene lookup returns CDR1 SGHTA and CDR2 FQGNSA. CDR3 size: 14 residues. CDR3 nucleotides: TGTGCCAGCAGCTCTGGCGGGGCAGGGCTCGAGCAGTACTTC. It specifies CASSSGGAGLEQYF.

The rearrangement links TRBV12-3 or TRBV12-4 to TRBJ1-2, with 9 positions matching TRBD1. CDR3 length: 15 residues. The V and J ends lost 4 bases and 7 bases, in that order; junction bases with no gene match: 10. As DNA, the CDR3 is TGTGCCAGCAGTTCAAGGACAGGGGTCTCACCTGGCTACACCTTC. Encoded protein: CASSSRTGVSPGYTF.

In its sample, this clonotype was seen many times. V and J are TRBV2 and TRBJ1-1; D perhaps matches TRBD1 (6 bases). Germline lookup yields CDR1 SNHLY and CDR2 FYNNEI. CDR3 length: 14 amino acids. V lost 2 bases, J lost 5 bases, and 12 bases lay in between. The CDR3 sequence: CASSETGKGTEAFF. The CDR3 DNA reads as TGTGCCAGCAGTGAAACAGGGAAGGGGACTGAAGCTTTCTTT.

Comment on this clonotype: The conserved final phenylalanine or tryptophan is absent from the CDR3, which likely points to a read error. Because the CDR3's place on the DNA is in doubt, the DNA is left out and the CDR3 is given as listed by TCRdb. The V and J genes are TRBV7-4 and TRBJ1-2. 9 amino acids form the CDR3, both terminal residues included. In germline, CDR1 is SGHVT, CDR2 SQSDAQ. This chain's CDR3 is CASSFLGAA.

A few counts support this clonotype. The chain carries TRBV7-9 and TRBJ2-3; either TRBD1 or TRBD2 may supply D (6 bases each). The CDR3 loop spans 15 amino acids. Deletions cut 7 bases from V and 6 bases from J, with 20 bases between. The germline CDR1 and CDR2 sequences are SEHNR and FQNEAQ (reference sequence). The CDR3 DNA follows: TGTGCCAGCACCCTCCTGTGGGGGGCTGGGGATACGCAGTATTTT. As protein: CASTLLWGAGDTQYF. The full variable domain, in which reference TRBV7-9 and TRBJ2-3 provide the parts outside the CDR3, is DTGVSQNPRHKITKRGQNVTFRCDPISEHNRLYWYRQTLGQGPEFLTYFQNEAQLEKSRLLSDRFSAERPKGSFSTLEIQRTEQGDSAMYLCASTLLWGAGDTQYFGPGTRLTVL.

As concerns this clonotype: A read error may explain this, as a much larger clone is one base away. The V and J genes are TRBV5-4 and TRBJ2-7, with 7 bases lining up with TRBD1. The germline V gene encodes CDR1 SGHNT and CDR2 YYREEE (reference sequence). This CDR3 region has 16 residues. The junction had 17 bases not matched to a gene; V was cut back by 4 bases and J by 7 bases. CDR3 in amino acids: CASSPKQGVFNNEQYF. CDR3 sequence (DNA): TGTGCCAGCAGCCCCAAGCAGGGGGTCTTCAACAATGAGCAGTACTTC.

By share, this clonotype counts as medium-sized (0.01 to 0.1%). The chain combines TRBV12-3 or TRBV12-4 with TRBJ2-1; 10 positions match TRBD1. The CDR3 loop spans 14 amino acids. Trimming at V came to 5 bases and at J to 7 bases, leaving 5 bases not matched to a gene. CDR3 DNA: TGTGCCAGCAGTAGACAGGGGGCGCCGAATGAGCAGTTCTTC. It specifies CASSRQGAPNEQFF.

Judged by abundance, this clonotype is large (0.1 to 1%). The chain employs TRBV7-2 and TRBJ2-1; 9 positions agree with TRBD1. After removal of 2 bases from V and 5 bases from J, the junction contained 4 bases not matched to a gene. The CDR3 spans 15 residues. The V gene's germline CDR1 is SGHTA and CDR2 FQGNSA. DNA for the CDR3: TGTGCCAGCAGCTTATACCGGGACAGGGACAATGAGCAGTTCTTC. As protein: CASSLYRDRDNEQFF.

This clonotype was counted ten times or more. V gene TRBV6-1 combines with J gene TRBJ1-5, with D possibly TRBD1 on 6 matching bases. This CDR3 contains 19 residues. Germline V gives CDR1 MNHNS, CDR2 SASEGT. V lost 4 bases to trimming and J lost 1 base, with 23 bases between them. CDR3 bases: TGTGCCAGCAGTGTACCTCCCCTAGGGGGGGAGCTAAGCAATCAGCCCCAGCATTTT. It encodes CASSVPPLGGELSNQPQHF.

The CDR3 DNA follows: TGTGCCACCTCCCAGGGGGCAGGGGAGCAAGAGACCCAGTACTTC. This codes for CATSQGAGEQETQYF. V usage is TRBV7-6 and J usage is TRBJ2-1; 8 positions agree with TRBD1. The J call is in doubt because the DNA end fits TRBJ2-5 better. In germline, CDR1 is SGHVS, CDR2 FNYEAQ. The CDR3 is made up of 15 amino acids.

The V and J genes are TRBV7-6 and TRBJ2-3, with D maybe TRBD2 (6 bases). Germline assignment: CDR1 SGHVS and CDR2 FNYEAQ. The CDR3 sequence is 14 residues long. Trimming left V 0 bases short and J 3 bases short, with 7 bases between. The CDR3 region has the DNA TGTGCCAGCAGCTTAGCTAGCGGTACAGATACGCAGTATTTT. Its protein product is CASSLASGTDTQYF.

The chain carries TRBV7-2 and TRBJ1-1; no firm D call. Trimming cost V 4 bases and J 4 bases, with 13 bases left between them. The CDR3 covers 14 residues. Germline V gene data show CDR1 as SGHTA and CDR2 as FQGNSA. CDR3 residues: CASSSRAEGTEAFF. CDR3 nucleotide sequence: TGTGCCAGCAGCTCCCGGGCGGAGGGCACTGAAGCTTTCTTT. Looking up the rest from reference TRBV7-2 and TRBJ1-1 gives the full variable domain: GAGVSQSPSNKVTEKGKDVELRCDPISGHTALYWYRQSLGQGLEFLIYFQGNSAPDKSGLPSDRFSAERTGGSVSTLTIQRTQQEDSAVYLCASSSRAEGTEAFFGQGTRLTVV.

This clonotype has only a few counts. Given the absence of the conserved phenylalanine or tryptophan at the CDR3 end, a read error is likely. No DNA is shown, since the ends of the CDR3 on it are uncertain; the CDR3 is the one TCRdb lists. The J gene is TRBJ2-6, the V gene TRBV7-6; the D call TRBD1 from the table was never checked on the DNA. Germline values: CDR1 SGHVS, CDR2 FNYEAQ. The CDR3 is 17 amino acids long, termini counted. The CDR3 spells CASSTRDRPDNEQFFGA.

This clonotype has a count of ten or more. This sequence may be a read error, since a much larger clone differs from it by one base. This sequence joins TRBV19 and TRBJ2-3; 7 nucleotides align to TRBD2. Near its end, the DNA agrees better with TRBJ2-7, so the J call may be wrong. Germline lookup yields CDR1 LNHDA and CDR2 SQIVND (reference sequence). The CDR3 contains 14 residues. This CDR3 is CASSIGLEVGEQYF. DNA of the CDR3: TGTGCCAGTAGTATTGGACTAGAAGTGGGTGAGCAGTACTTC.

Worth noting for this clonotype: A junction end diverges from the germline sequence, so it may reflect a read error. This chain joins TRBV7-6 and TRBJ2-1; no clear D gene. Germline V gene sequence: CDR1 SGHVS, CDR2 FNYEAQ. The CDR3 contains 13 residues. CDR3 DNA: TGTGCTAGCAGCTTATCCCATAGCAACGAGCAGTTCTTC. Amino acids: CASSLSHSNEQFF. The full variable domain, in which reference TRBV7-6 and TRBJ2-1 provide the parts outside the CDR3, is GAGVSQSPRYKVTKRGQDVALRCDPISGHVSLYWYRQALGQGPEFLTYFNYEAQQDKSGLPNDRFSAERPEGSISTLTIQRTEQRDSAMYRCASSLSHSNEQFFGPGTRLTVL.